This TCR beta chain was identified in a study of blood T cell repertoires in COVID-19. On the study more broadly: The study drew acute and convalescent COVID-19 samples from the United States, Italy and Spain. Nucleic acid was either cDNA or gDNA, and it came from T cells, B-cell-depleted T cells, or PBMCs.

Study processing details: Estimates of nucleated cell counts were drawn from the amplification of reference gene primers. The table came from immunoSEQ multiplex PCR; TCRdb's copy has only in-frame clones and leaves some out. From that table come the V and J calls and clone size; the DNA was used to work out D and trimming. This sample carries tens of thousands of clones, about 87% of them seen once, and the ten largest clones take 4.5% to 7%. CDR1 LNHDA and CDR2 SQIVND come from the germline V gene (reference sequence). This CDR3 is 16 amino acids long. The V gene end was trimmed by 5 bases and the J gene end by 4 bases; junction bases not matched to a gene: 10.

The gene calls are TRBV19 and TRBJ1-5; 8 bases are shared with TRBD1. The sequenced material came from peripheral blood. The sequence was collected from a man in his forties or fifties with active COVID-19. The CDR3 region has the DNA TGTGCCAGTAGTCTCCGGACAGGGCAGCGTAATCAGCCCCAGCATTTT. Translation: CASSLRTGQRNQPQHF.